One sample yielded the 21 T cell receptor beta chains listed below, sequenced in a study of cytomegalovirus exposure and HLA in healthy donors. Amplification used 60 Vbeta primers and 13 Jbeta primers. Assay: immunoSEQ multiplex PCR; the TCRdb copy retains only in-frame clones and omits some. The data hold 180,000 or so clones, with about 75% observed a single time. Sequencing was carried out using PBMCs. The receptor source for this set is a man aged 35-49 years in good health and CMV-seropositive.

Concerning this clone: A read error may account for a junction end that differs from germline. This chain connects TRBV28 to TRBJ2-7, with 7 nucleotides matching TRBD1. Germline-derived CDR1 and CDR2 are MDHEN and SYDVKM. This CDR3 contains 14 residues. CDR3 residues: CASRQGGASDEQYF. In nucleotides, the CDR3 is TGTGCCAGCAGGCAAGGGGGCGCCTCCGACGAGCAGTACTTC.

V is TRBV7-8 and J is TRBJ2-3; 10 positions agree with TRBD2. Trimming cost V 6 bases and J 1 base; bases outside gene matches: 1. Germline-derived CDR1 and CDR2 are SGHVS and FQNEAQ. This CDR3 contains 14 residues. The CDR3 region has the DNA TGTGCCAGCAGGGGACTAGCGCGCACAGATACGCAGTATTTT. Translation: CASRGLARTDTQYF. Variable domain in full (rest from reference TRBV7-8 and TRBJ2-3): GAGVSQSPRYKVAKRGQDVALRCDPISGHVSLFWYQQALGQGPEFLTYFQNEAQLDKSGLPSDRFFAERPEGSVSTLKIQRTQQEDSAVYLCASRGLARTDTQYFGPGTRLTVL.

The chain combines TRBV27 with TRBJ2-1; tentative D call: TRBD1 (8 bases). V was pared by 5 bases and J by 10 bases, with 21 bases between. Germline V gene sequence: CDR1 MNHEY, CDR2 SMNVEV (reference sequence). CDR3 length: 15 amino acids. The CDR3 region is CASSASGTGYLEQFF. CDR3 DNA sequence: TGTGCCAGCAGTGCCAGCGGGACAGGATATTTGGAGCAGTTCTTC.

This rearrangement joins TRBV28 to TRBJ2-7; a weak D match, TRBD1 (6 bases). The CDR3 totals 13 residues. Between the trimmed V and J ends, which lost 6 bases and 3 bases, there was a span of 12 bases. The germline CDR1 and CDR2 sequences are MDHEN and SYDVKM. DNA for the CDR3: TGTGCCAGCAGCAGGGGACGGAGCTACGAGCAGTACTTC. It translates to CASSRGRSYEQYF.

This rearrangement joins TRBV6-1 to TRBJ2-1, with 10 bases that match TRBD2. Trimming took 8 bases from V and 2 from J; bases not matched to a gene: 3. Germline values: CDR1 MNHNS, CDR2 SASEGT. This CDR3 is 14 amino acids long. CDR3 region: CASRLAGTYNEQFF. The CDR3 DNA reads TGTGCCAGCCGACTAGCGGGTACCTACAATGAGCAGTTCTTC.

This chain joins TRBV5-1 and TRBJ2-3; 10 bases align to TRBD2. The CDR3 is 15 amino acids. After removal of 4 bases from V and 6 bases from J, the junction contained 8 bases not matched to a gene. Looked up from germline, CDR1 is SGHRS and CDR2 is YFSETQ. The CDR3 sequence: CASSNKREGRDTQYF. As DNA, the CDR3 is TGCGCCAGCAGCAACAAGCGGGAGGGGCGGGATACGCAGTATTTT.

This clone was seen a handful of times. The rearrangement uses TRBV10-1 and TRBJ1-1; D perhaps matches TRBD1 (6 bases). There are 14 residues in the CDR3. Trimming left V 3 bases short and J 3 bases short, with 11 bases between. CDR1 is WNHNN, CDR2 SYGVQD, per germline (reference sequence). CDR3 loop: CASSDDRLYTEAFF. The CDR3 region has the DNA TGCGCCAGCAGTGATGACAGGCTGTACACTGAAGCTTTCTTT.

Written as DNA, the CDR3 is TGCAGCGCCGCCGGCCAGAGGGATTACTACGAGCAGTACTTC. It encodes CSAAGQRDYYEQYF. This chain joins TRBV29-1 and TRBJ2-7; weak D call: TRBD2 (5 bases). V lost 7 bases and J 3 bases, leaving 19 bases between the germline ends. The CDR3 extends over 14 amino acids. CDR1 and CDR2 (germline): SQVTM, ANQGSEA.

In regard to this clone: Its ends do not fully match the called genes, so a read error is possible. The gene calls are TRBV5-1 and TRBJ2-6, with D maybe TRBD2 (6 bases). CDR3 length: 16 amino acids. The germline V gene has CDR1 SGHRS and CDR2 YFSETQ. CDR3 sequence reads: CASSSGRDSGANGLTF. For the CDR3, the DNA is TGCGCCAGCAGTTCAGGCAGGGACTCTGGGGCCAACGGCCTGACTTTC.

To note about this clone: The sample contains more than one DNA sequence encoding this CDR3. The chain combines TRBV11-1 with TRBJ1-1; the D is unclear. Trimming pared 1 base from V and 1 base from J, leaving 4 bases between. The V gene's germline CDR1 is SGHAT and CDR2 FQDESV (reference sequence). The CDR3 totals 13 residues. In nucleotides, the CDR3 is TGTGCCAGCAGCTTAGTGCGGAACACTGAAGCTTTCTTT. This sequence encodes CASSLVRNTEAFF. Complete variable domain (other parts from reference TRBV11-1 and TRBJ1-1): EAEVAQSPRYKITEKSQAVAFWCDPISGHATLYWYRQILGQGPELLVQFQDESVVDDSQLPKDRFSAERLKGVDSTLKIQPAELGDSAMYLCASSLVRNTEAFFGQGTRLTVV.

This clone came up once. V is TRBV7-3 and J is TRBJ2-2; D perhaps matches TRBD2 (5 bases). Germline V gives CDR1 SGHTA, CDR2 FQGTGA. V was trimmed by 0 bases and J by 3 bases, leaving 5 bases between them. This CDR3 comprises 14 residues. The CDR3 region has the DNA TGTGCCAGCAGCTTAACGAGGGACACCGGGGAGCTGTTTTTT. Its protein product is CASSLTRDTGELFF.

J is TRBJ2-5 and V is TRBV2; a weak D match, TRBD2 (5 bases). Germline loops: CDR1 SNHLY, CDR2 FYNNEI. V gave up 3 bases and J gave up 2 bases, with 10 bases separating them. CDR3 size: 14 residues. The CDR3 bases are TGTGCCAGCAGTGACCTAGCCGCTCAAGAGACCCAGTACTTC. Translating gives CASSDLAAQETQYF.

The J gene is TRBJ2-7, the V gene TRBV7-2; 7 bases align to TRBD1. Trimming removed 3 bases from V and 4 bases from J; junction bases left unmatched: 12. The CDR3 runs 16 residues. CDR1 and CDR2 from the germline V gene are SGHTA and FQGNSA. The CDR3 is CASSFPSRGHQYEQYF. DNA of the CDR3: TGTGCCAGCAGCTTCCCTTCAAGGGGGCATCAGTACGAGCAGTACTTC. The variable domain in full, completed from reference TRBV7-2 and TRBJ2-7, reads GAGVSQSPSNKVTEKGKDVELRCDPISGHTALYWYRQSLGQGLEFLIYFQGNSAPDKSGLPSDRFSAERTGGSVSTLTIQRTQQEDSAVYLCASSFPSRGHQYEQYFGPGTRLTVT.

The CDR3 spells CASSLRDRVWETQYF. DNA for the CDR3: TGTGCCAGCAGTTTGAGGGACAGGGTTTGGGAGACCCAGTACTTC. The V call is TRBV28, the J call TRBJ2-5, with TRBD1 identical over 9 bases. Losses at the gene ends were 3 bases for V and 5 bases for J; bases not matched to a gene: 7. The CDR3 is 15 residues long. CDR1 is MDHEN and CDR2 is SYDVKM in the germline V gene.

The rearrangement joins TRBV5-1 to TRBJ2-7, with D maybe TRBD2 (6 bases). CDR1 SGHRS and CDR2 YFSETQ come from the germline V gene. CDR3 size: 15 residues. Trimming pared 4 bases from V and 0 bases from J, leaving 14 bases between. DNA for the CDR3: TGCGCCAGCAGCCGGGACTCCATGAGCTCCTACGAGCAGTACTTC. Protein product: CASSRDSMSSYEQYF.

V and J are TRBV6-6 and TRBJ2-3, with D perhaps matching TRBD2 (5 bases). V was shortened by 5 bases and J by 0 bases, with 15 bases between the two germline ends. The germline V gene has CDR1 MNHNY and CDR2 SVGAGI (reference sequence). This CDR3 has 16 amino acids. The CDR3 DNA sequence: TGTGCCAGCAGTCCCCGGAGGCGGACTAGCACAGATACGCAGTATTTT. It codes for CASSPRRRTSTDTQYF.

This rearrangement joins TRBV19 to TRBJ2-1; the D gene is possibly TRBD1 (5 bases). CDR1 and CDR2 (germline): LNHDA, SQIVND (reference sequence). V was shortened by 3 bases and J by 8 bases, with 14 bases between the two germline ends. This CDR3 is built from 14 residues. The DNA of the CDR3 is TGTGCCAGTAGTATGGGGCATGGGAAGGATGAGCAGTTCTTC. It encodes CASSMGHGKDEQFF.

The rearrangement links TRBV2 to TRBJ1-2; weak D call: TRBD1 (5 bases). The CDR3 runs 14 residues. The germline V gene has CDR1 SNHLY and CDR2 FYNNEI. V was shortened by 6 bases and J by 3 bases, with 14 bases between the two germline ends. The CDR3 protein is CASSPGLRYYGYTF. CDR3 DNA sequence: TGTGCCAGCAGCCCGGGACTTCGTTACTATGGCTACACCTTC.

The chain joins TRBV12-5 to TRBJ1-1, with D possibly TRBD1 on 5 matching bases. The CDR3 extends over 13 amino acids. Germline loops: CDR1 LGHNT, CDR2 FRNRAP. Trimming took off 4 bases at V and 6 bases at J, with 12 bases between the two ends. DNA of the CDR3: TGTGCTAGTGGTTCGACGGGGGTAGCTGAAGCTTTCTTT. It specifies CASGSTGVAEAFF.

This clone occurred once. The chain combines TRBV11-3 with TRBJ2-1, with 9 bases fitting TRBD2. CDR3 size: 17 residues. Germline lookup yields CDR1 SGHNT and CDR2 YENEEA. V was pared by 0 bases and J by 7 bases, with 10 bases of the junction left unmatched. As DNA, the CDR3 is TGTGCCAGCAGCTTAGAACAGGCTAGCGGGATAGGGAATGAGCAGTTCTTC. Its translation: CASSLEQASGIGNEQFF.

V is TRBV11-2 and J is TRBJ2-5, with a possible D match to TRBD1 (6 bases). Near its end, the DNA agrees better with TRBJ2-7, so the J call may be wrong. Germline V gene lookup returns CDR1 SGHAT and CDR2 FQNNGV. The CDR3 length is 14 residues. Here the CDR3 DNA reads TGTGCCAGCAGTCAGGGGATCGTACTCTACGAGCAGTACTTC. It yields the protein CASSQGIVLYEQYF.